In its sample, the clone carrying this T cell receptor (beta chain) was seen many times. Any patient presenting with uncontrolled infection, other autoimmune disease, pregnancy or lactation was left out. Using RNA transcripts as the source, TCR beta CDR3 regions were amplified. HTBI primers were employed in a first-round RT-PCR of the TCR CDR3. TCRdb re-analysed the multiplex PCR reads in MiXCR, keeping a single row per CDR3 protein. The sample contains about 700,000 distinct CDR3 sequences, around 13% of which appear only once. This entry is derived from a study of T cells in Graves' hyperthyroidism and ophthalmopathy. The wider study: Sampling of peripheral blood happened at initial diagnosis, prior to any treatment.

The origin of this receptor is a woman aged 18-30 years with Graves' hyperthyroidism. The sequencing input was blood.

In DNA, the CDR3 is TGCGCCAGCAGCCAAAGATGGGACATTCTAAGCTCCTATAATTCACCCCTCCACTTT. This encodes CASSQRWDILSSYNSPLHF. J is TRBJ1-6 and V is TRBV4-3, with D possibly being TRBD1 (6 bases). CDR1 is LGHNA, CDR2 YSLEER, per germline. V lost 2 bases to trimming and J lost 0 bases, with 17 bases between them. CDR3 length equals 19 residues.